The present T cell receptor (beta chain) was sequenced within a study of T cells after yellow fever vaccination. The germline V and J ends were trimmed by 2 bases and 1 base, with 11 bases remaining between them. The CDR3 extends over 15 amino acids. CDR1 SGHVS and CDR2 FNYEAQ come from the germline V gene. They built TCR cDNA with 5'RACE template switching, a step that put in a universal primer site and UMIs. From the 5' RACE reads, TCRdb called clonotypes with MiXCR, one entry per CDR3 protein. The sample lists fewer than 100,000 distinct CDR3 sequences; about 8.8% were seen once. This clonotype occurred a few times.

The rearrangement links TRBV7-6 to TRBJ1-1, with D possibly being TRBD1 (5 bases). The sequenced sample was CD8+ T cells not binding an NS4B(214-222) dextramer, sorted from PBMCs, obtained around 16 days after the first yellow fever vaccination. The sequence derives from a man aged 18 to 35 who received the YFV17D yellow fever vaccine. CDR3 residues: CASSLYTGGNTEAFF. The CDR3 coding sequence is TGTGCCAGCAGCTTATATACCGGGGGGAACACTGAAGCTTTCTTT.